This TCR beta chain emerged from a study of blood T cell repertoires in COVID-19. Across the whole study: Sources were T cells, B-cell-depleted T cells, or PBMCs; the material itself was cDNA or gDNA.

V was trimmed by 5 bases and J by 2 bases, leaving 13 bases between them. Germline V gene data show CDR1 as LNHDA and CDR2 as SQIVND (reference sequence). The CDR3 contains 15 residues. Under the authors' procedure: Reference gene primer amplification gave estimated nucleated cell counts. Only in-frame clones appear in the TCRdb table, and some are missing; sequencing was by immunoSEQ multiplex PCR. That table gives V, J and clone size, and the DNA gave D and trimming. The sample has roughly 100,000 clones, around nine tenths seen once. The chain carries TRBV19 and TRBJ1-5; D call uncertain. This receptor was taken from a man aged 45 to 65 in a cohort sampled during active COVID-19. The sample taken for sequencing was peripheral blood. This CDR3 reads CASSSGLGGNQPQHF. The CDR3 nucleotides read TGTGCCAGTAGTTCTGGGTTGGGCGGCAATCAGCCCCAGCATTTT.